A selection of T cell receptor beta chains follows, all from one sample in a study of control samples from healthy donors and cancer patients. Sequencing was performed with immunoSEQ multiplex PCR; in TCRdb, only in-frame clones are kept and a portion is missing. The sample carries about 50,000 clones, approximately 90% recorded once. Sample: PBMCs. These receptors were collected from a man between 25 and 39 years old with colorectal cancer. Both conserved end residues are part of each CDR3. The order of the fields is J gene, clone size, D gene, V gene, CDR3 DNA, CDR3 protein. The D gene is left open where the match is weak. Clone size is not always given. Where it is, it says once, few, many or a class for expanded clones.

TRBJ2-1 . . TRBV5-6 TGTGCCAGCAGCCTACCGACTGGGGAGCAGTTCTTC CASSLPTGEQFF
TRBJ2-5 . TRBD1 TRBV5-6 TGTGCCAGCAGGGGACAGTCCCAAGAGACCCAGTACTTC CASRGQSQETQYF
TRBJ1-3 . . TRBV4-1 TGCGCCAGCAGCCAAGATCCGCCCAGGGCTTGGAGCTCTGGAAACACCATATATTTT CASSQDPPRAWSSGNTIYF
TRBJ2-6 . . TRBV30 TGTGCCTGGAGTCCGGGGGTGCCTGGGGCCAACGTCCTGACTTTC CAWSPGVPGANVLTF
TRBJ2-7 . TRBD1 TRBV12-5 TGTGCTAGTGGCCGAATCGGACAGGGCTACGAGCAGTACTTC CASGRIGQGYEQYF
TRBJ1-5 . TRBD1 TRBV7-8 TGTGCCAGCAGCATCGACAGGGGCGGCAATCAGCCCCAGCATTTT CASSIDRGGNQPQHF
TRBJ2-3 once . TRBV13 TGTGCCAGCAGCCCCAACACAGATACGCAGTATTTT CASSPNTDTQYF
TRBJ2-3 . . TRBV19 TGTGCCAGTAGTGCGTACAAAGGAAGCACAGATACGCAGTATTTT CASSAYKGSTDTQYF
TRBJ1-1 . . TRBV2 TGTGCCATCCTAGGTGAGACACTTAACACTGAAGCTTTCTTT CAILGETLNTEAFF
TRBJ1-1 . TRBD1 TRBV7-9 TGTGCCAGCAGCTTGAGAGGGACCGGGACAGGGGGAACTGAAGCTTTCTTT CASSLRGTGTGGTEAFF
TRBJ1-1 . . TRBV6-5 TGTGCCAGTAGAAGGGGGGGGTTCAAGAACACTGAAGCTTTCTTT CASRRGGFKNTEAFF
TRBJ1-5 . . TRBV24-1 TGTGCCACCAGTGATCCGGTTGGTGATCAGCCCCAGCATTTT CATSDPVGDQPQHF
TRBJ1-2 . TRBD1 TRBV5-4 TGTGCCAGCAGCCCCCTTCCTATTCCGGGACAGTCCCGCTATGGCTACACCTTC CASSPLPIPGQSRYGYTF
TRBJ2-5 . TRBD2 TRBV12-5 TGTGCTAGTGGCACGGGACTAGCGGGGGAAGAGACCCAGTACTTC CASGTGLAGEETQYF
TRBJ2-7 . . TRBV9 TGTGCCAGCAGCGTAGGACTACGAGCCTACGAGCAGTACTTC CASSVGLRAYEQYF
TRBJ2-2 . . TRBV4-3 TGCGCCAGCAGCCAAGGCCTAGAAACGAGCCGGGAGCTGTTTTTT CASSQGLETSRELFF
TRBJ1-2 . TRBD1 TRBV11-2 TGTGCCAGCAGCCCGGGACAGGGGGGTGGCTACACCTTC CASSPGQGGGYTF
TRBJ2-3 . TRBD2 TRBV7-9 TGTGCCAGCAGCTCCGCGGTTAGCGGGTTGTGGGATACGCAGTATTTT CASSSAVSGLWDTQYF
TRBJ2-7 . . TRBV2 TGTGCCAGCAGTAGTCACACGGTCTACGAGCAGTACTTC CASSSHTVYEQYF
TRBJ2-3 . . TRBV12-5 TGTGCTAGTGTACAGAGGGGCCGCCCCACAGATACGCAGTATTTT CASVQRGRPTDTQYF
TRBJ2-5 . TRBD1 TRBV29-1 TGCAGCGTAGACCGGACAGGGAGAGGGACCCAGTACTTC CSVDRTGRGTQYF
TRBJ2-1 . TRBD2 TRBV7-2 TGTGCCAGCAGCTTTACTCTAGCGGGGGGCTACAATGAGCAGTTCTTC CASSFTLAGGYNEQFF
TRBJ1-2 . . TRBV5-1 TGCGCCAGCAGCTTGGTGGGGGAAGATAGAGGCTACACCTTC CASSLVGEDRGYTF
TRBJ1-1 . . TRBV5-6 TGTGCCAGCAGGGGCCGCGTGGGGTCGAACACTGAAGCTTTCTTT CASRGRVGSNTEAFF
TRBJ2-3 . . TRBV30 TGTGCCTGGAGTGTAGACGGGGCAGATACGCAGTATTTT CAWSVDGADTQYF
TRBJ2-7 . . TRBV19 TGTGCCAGTGCCGGGACTGGATCCTACGAGCAGTACTTC CASAGTGSYEQYF
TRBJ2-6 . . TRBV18 TGTGCCAGCTCACCCCGTGAAGGGGCCAACGTCCTGACTTTC CASSPREGANVLTF
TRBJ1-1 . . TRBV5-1 TGCGCCAGCTTCAAGGGACCCATGAACACTGAAGCTTTCTTT CASFKGPMNTEAFF
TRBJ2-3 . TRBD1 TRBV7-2 TGTGCCAGCAGCTCCACCGGGACAGGGCACGCTAGCACAGATACGCAGTATTTT CASSSTGTGHASTDTQYF
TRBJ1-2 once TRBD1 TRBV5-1 TGCGCCAGCAGCTCGGGACAGGGACCCTATGGCTACACCTTC CASSSGQGPYGYTF
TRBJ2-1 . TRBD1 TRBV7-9 TGTGCCAGCAGCTCCCACAGGGGTACCCTTACGGATGAGCAGTTCTTC CASSSHRGTLTDEQFF
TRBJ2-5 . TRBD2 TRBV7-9 TGTGCCAGCAGCTATACCGGGACTAGCGGAAAAGAGACCCAGTACTTC CASSYTGTSGKETQYF
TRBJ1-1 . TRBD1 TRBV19 TGTGCCAGTAGTACGACGGGGACAGGGAGGACTGAAGCTTTCTTT CASSTTGTGRTEAFF
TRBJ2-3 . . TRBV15 TGTGCCACCAGCAGAGAGGCACTAGGAACGATAGTAGATACGCAGTATTTT CATSREALGTIVDTQYF
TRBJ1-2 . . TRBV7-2 TGTGCCAGCAGCTTAGGACACACAGTGAACTACACCTTC CASSLGHTVNYTF
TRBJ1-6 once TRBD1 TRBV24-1 TGTGCCACCAGTGATCAGTCCCGGGACAGGGGTTTTGAGGATAATTCACCCCTCCACTTT CATSDQSRDRGFEDNSPLHF
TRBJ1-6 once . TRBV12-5 TGTGCTAGTGGTTTGCGGCAGGATAATTCACCCCTCCACTTT CASGLRQDNSPLHF
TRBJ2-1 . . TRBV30 TGTGCCTGGAGTGGAGCGCGGAGGGGCAATGAGCAGTTCTTC CAWSGARRGNEQFF
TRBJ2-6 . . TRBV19 TGTGCCAGTAGGGACAGACTCTCTGGGGCCAACGTCCTGACTTTC CASRDRLSGANVLTF
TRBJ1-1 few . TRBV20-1 TGCAGTGTAGGGAGGGGCCTTGAAGCTTTCTTT CSVGRGLEAFF
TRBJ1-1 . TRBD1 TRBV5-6 TGTGCCAGCAGCGAGCTGCATCGGACAGGGGAGGGGGGTACTGAAGCTTTCTTT CASSELHRTGEGGTEAFF
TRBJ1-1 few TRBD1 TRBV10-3 TGTGCCACAGCCGGGACAGTAATCCTAAATGCTGAAGCTTTCTTT CATAGTVILNAEAFF
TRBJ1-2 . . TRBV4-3 TGCGCCAGCAGCCGGGCGGGCAGGACCTATGGCTACACCTTC CASSRAGRTYGYTF
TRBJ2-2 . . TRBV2 TGTGCCAGCAGTGAATTGGTCAGGAACACCGGGGAGCTGTTTTTT CASSELVRNTGELFF
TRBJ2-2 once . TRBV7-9 TGTGCCAGCAGCTTAGGGACATTGTCGGGCACCGGGGAGCTGTTTTTT CASSLGTLSGTGELFF
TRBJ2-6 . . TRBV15 TGTGCCACCAGTATTAGGGCTGGGGCCAACGTCCTGACTTTC CATSIRAGANVLTF
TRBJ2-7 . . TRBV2 TGTGCCAGCAGGGCGGACCGGGGCGAGCAGTACTTC CASRADRGEQYF
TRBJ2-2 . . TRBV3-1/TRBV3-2 TGTGCCAGCAGCCAAGTTTCCAGCTCCGGGGAGCTGTTTTTT CASSQVSSSGELFF
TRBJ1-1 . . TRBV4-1 TGCGCCAGCAGCCTAATGGACGGGAACACTGAAGCTTTCTTT CASSLMDGNTEAFF
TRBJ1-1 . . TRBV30 TGTGCCTGGGTGGGGGGACACACTGAAGCTTTCTTT CAWVGGHTEAFF
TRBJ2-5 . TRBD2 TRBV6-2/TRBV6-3 TGTGCCAGCAGTTACAGGCGGGGGGGCCCGGGAGAGACCCAGTACTTC CASSYRRGGPGETQYF
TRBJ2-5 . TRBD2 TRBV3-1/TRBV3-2 TGTGCCAGCAGCCAAGGTTCGCTAGCGGGGGGCCAAGAGACCCAGTACTTC CASSQGSLAGGQETQYF
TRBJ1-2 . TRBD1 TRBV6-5 TGTGCCAGCAGTTACGACAGGGGCTATGGCTACACCTTC CASSYDRGYGYTF
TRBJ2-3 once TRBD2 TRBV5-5 TGTGCCAGCACCGAAGCGGGAGGGGGAAATACGCAGTATTTT CASTEAGGGNTQYF
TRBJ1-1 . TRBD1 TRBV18 TGTGCCAGCTCACCCACAGGGGTATACGTTGAAGCTTTCTTT CASSPTGVYVEAFF
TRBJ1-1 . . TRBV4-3 TGCGCCAGCAGCCAAGTAGTGAATACACCCACTGAAGCTTTCTTT CASSQVVNTPTEAFF
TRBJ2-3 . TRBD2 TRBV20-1 TGCAGTGCTAGTAGATACGGACTAGCGGGGGTGGGGGATACGCAGTATTTT CSASRYGLAGVGDTQYF
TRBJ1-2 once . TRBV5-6 TGTGCCAGCACCCGCACACCGGATATGAACTATGGCTACACCTTC CASTRTPDMNYGYTF
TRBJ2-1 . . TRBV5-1 TGCGCCAGCAGCTTCGGGGGCCTCTACAATGAGCAGTTCTTC CASSFGGLYNEQFF